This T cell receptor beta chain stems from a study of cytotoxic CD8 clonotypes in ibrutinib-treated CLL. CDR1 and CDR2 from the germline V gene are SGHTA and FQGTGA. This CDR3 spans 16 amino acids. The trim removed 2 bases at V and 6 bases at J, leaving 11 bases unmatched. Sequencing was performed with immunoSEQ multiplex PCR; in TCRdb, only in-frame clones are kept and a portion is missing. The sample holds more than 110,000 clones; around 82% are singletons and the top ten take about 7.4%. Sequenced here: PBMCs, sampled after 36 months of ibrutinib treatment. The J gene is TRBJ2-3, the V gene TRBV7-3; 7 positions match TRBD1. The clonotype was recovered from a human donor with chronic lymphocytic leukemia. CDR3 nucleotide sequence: TGTGCCAGCAGCTTACGGGTAGGGACAGACCCTGATACGCAGTATTTT. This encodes CASSLRVGTDPDTQYF.